This note documents a single TCR beta chain sequence. Its cognate antigen is unknown. This specimen comes from a study of cytomegalovirus exposure and HLA in healthy donors. Study-wide results and caveats: In a later analysis, HLA-associated TCR beta chains were more clonally expanded than equally common others. Presence/absence analyses supposed approximately even sequencing depth among donors. Analyzed later, most CMV-associated TCR beta chains appeared HLA-restricted.

PCR amplification relied on 60 Vbeta primers (plus 13 Jbeta primers). TCRdb's copy holds only in-frame clones and misses some; the assay was immunoSEQ multiplex PCR. The sample carries 150,000 to 200,000 clones, roughly 76% recorded once. Sequencing was performed on PBMCs. The receptor was derived from a woman between 45 and 60 years old in good health and CMV-seronegative.

The CDR3 DNA follows: TGTGCCAGCAGTTTATGGACTAGCGGGAGGGCCTACAATGAGCAGTTCTTC. Protein sequence: CASSLWTSGRAYNEQFF. The rearrangement joins TRBV28 to TRBJ2-1; 14 bases fit TRBD2. The length of the CDR3 is 17 residues. CDR1 MDHEN and CDR2 SYDVKM come from the germline V gene. V was clipped by 0 bases and J by 2 bases; unmatched bases: 0.